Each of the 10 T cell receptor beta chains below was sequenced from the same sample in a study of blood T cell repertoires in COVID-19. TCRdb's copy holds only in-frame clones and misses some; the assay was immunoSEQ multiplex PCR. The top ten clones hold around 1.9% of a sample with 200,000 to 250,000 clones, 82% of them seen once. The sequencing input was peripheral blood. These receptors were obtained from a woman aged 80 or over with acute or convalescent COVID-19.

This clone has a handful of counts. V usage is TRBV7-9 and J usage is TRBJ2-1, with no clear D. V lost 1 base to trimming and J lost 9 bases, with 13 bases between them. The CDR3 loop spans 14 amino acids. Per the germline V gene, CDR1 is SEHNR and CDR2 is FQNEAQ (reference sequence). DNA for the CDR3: TGTGCCAGCAGCTTAGTTTCAGTTGTTGGTGAGCAGTTCTTC. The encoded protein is CASSLVSVVGEQFF.

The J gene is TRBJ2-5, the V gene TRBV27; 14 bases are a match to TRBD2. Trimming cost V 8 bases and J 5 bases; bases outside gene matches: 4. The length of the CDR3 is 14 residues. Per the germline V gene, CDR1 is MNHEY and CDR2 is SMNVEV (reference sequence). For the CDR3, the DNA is TGTGCCAGCGGGGGACTAGCGGGAGCGGAGACCCAGTACTTC. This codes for CASGGLAGAETQYF.

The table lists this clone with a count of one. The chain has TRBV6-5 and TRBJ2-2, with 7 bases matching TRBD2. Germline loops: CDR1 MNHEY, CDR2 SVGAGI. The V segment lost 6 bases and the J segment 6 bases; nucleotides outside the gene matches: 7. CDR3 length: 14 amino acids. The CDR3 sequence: CASRMGLYAGELFF. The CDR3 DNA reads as TGTGCCAGCAGGATGGGACTATACGCCGGGGAGCTGTTTTTT.

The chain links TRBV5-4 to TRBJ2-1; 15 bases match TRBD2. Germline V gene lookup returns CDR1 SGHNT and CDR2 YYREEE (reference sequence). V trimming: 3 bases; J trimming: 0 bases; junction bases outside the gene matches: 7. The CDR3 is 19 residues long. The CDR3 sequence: CASSSGLAGGPSSYNEQFF. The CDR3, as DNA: TGTGCCAGCAGCTCCGGACTAGCGGGAGGGCCAAGCTCCTACAATGAGCAGTTCTTC.

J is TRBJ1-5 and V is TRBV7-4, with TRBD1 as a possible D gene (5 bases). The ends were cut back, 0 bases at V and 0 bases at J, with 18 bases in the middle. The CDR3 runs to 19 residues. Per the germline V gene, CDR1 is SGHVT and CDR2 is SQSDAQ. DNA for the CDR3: TGTGCCAGCAGCTTAGCGAGGCAGGGCCTCATATATAGCAATCAGCCCCAGCATTTT. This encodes CASSLARQGLIYSNQPQHF. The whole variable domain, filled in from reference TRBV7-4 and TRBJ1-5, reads GAGVSQSPRYKVAKRGRDVALRCDSISGHVTLYWYRQTLGQGSEVLTYSQSDAQRDKSGRPSGRFSAERPERSVSTLKIQRTEQGDSAVYLCASSLARQGLIYSNQPQHFGDGTRLSIL.

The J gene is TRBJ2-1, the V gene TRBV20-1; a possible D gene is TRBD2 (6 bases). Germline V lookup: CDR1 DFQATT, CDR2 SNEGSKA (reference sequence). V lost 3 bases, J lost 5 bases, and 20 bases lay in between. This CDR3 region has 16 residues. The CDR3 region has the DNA TGCAGTGCTAGTTCTATAGGCGGGAATGACCACAATGAGCAGTTCTTC. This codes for CSASSIGGNDHNEQFF.

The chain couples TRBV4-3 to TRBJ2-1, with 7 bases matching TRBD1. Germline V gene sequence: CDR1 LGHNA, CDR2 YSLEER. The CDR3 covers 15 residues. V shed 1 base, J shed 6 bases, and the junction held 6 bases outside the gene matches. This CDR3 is CASSQADRTGNEQFF. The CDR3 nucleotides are TGCGCCAGCAGCCAAGCGGACAGGACAGGCAATGAGCAGTTCTTC.

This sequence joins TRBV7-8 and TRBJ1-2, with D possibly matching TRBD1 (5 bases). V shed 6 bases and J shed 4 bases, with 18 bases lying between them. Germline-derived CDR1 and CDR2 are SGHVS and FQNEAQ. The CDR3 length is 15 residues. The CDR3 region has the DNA TGTGCCAGCAGTTCGCGGTGGTCGGGGGGCTATGGCTACACCTTC. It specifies CASSSRWSGGYGYTF.

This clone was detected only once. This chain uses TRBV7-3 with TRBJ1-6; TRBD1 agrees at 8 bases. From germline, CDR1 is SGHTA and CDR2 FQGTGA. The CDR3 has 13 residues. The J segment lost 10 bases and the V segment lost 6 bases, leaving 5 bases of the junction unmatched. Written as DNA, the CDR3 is TGTGCCAGCAGGGACAGGGATCAATCACCCCTCCACTTT. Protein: CASRDRDQSPLHF.

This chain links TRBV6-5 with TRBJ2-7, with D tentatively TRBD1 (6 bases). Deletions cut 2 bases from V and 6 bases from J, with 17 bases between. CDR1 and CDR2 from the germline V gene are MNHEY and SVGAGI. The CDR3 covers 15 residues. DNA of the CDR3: TGTGCCAGCAGTTACGGAGGTGGCAGGGGCCCCGAGCAGTACTTC. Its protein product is CASSYGGGRGPEQYF.